A single sample is the source of the 24 T cell receptor beta chains below, sequenced in a study of T cells of healthy individuals. TCRdb independently ran MiXCR on the 5' RACE reads; one entry per CDR3 protein. The table includes 63,000 or so distinct CDR3 sequences, under 20% detected once. The receptors were gathered from a human donor in good health.

This clonotype was recorded at least ten times. The CDR3 coding sequence is TGTGCCAGCAGTTTTAGTAGCCAGGACAACCAAGAGACCCAGTACTTC. Translation gives CASSFSSQDNQETQYF. This chain connects TRBV12-3 or TRBV12-4 to TRBJ2-5; the D gene is possibly TRBD1 (5 bases). The CDR3 runs 16 residues. Trimming took off 3 bases at V and 0 bases at J, with 14 bases between the two ends.

This clonotype showed up many times. The chain uses TRBV7-9 and TRBJ2-1; D is ambiguous. Germline V gene sequence: CDR1 SEHNR, CDR2 FQNEAQ (reference sequence). This CDR3 contains 13 residues. V was pared by 5 bases and J by 6 bases, with 11 bases between. The CDR3 DNA sequence: TGTGCCAGCAGCGCCCCCGTGGGCAATGAGCAGTTCTTC. Amino acids: CASSAPVGNEQFF.

This clonotype has ten or more counts. The V gene is TRBV6-6, the J gene TRBJ2-5; D is perhaps TRBD1 or TRBD2 (5 bases each). V lost 10 bases and J lost 0, with 18 bases in between. Germline V gene sequence: CDR1 MNHNY, CDR2 SVGAGI (reference sequence). This CDR3 has 15 residues. The CDR3 protein is CATQGEAVYQETQYF. CDR3 DNA: TGTGCCACCCAGGGAGAGGCAGTGTACCAAGAGACCCAGTACTTC.

In this sample, this clonotype turned up many times. Compared with germline, one end of the junction differs, possibly owing to a read error. The rearrangement links TRBV28 to TRBJ2-7; 8 positions agree with TRBD1. CDR3 length: 9 amino acids. CDR1 is MDHEN, CDR2 SYDVKM, per germline. CDR3 nucleotide sequence: TGTGCCAGCGGGAACAGGGGGGACTTC. It codes for CASGNRGDF. The full variable domain, rest sourced from reference TRBV28 and TRBJ2-7, is DVKVTQSSRYLVKRTGEKVFLECVQDMDHENMFWYRQDPGLGLRLIYFSYDVKMKEKGDIPEGYSVSREKKERFSLILESASTNQTSMYLCASGNRGDFGPGTRLTVT.

This clonotype was detected many times. V is TRBV4-1 and J is TRBJ1-1; D is unresolved. The length of the CDR3 is 14 residues. V dropped 2 bases and J dropped 7 bases, with 14 bases sitting between them. The germline V gene has CDR1 MGHRA and CDR2 YSYEKL. The CDR3 spells CASSQKSAASEAFF. For the CDR3, the DNA is TGCGCCAGCAGCCAAAAGAGTGCAGCAAGTGAAGCTTTCTTT.

The sample holds many counts of this clonotype. The genes are TRBV29-1 and TRBJ2-3, with 7 positions matching TRBD2. The germline gives CDR1 SQVTM, CDR2 ANQGSEA. J was trimmed by 6 bases and V by 7 bases; bases with no gene match: 16. The CDR3 has 15 residues. CDR3 protein: CSGDSGTTFRDTQYF. The CDR3 bases are TGCAGCGGTGACTCTGGGACTACCTTCCGGGATACGCAGTATTTT.

V usage is TRBV4-1 and J usage is TRBJ1-2, with 11 nucleotides matching TRBD1. In germline, CDR1 is MGHRA, CDR2 YSYEKL. The V segment lost 2 bases and the J segment 4 bases; nucleotides outside the gene matches: 6. The CDR3 has 16 residues. The DNA for the CDR3 is TGCGCCAGCAGCCAACCTTGGGACAGGGGGAGCTATGGCTACACCTTC. Protein product: CASSQPWDRGSYGYTF.

With respect to this clonotype: This could be a read error, since a much larger clone is one nucleotide away. The chain employs TRBV3-1 and TRBJ1-3; D uncertain. V was pared by 7 bases and J by 0 bases, with 13 bases between. From germline, CDR1 is LGHDT and CDR2 YNNKEL (reference sequence). This CDR3 region has 15 residues. The CDR3 nucleotides read TGTGCCAGCATCCCCCGGACCATCTCTGGAAACACCATATATTTT. Residues: CASIPRTISGNTIYF.

This clonotype was counted at least ten times. J is TRBJ2-5 and V is TRBV7-9; D is unresolved. The V gene lost 1 base and the J gene lost 5 bases, with 17 bases spanning the gap. CDR1 and CDR2 (germline): SEHNR, FQNEAQ (reference sequence). CDR3 length: 16 amino acids. The CDR3: CASSLVRGGLRETQYF. In nucleotides, the CDR3 is TGTGCCAGCAGCTTAGTGCGAGGTGGCTTAAGGGAGACCCAGTACTTC.

V usage is TRBV7-9 and J usage is TRBJ2-7; unclear D gene. CDR1 SEHNR and CDR2 FQNEAQ come from the germline V gene (reference sequence). The CDR3 loop spans 15 amino acids. With 1 base removed from V and 1 base from J, the gap between germline ends came to 11 bases. This CDR3 is CASSLVAAQSYEQYF. In DNA form, the CDR3 reads TGTGCCAGCAGCTTAGTGGCAGCTCAGTCCTACGAGCAGTACTTC.

In the case of this clonotype: The junction departs from germline at one end; a sequencing error may be responsible. V and J are TRBV5-1 and TRBJ2-7; D not certain. The germline CDR1 and CDR2 sequences are SGHRS and YFSETQ. This CDR3 has 12 amino acids. The CDR3 sequence is CASGLVSGEQYF. The CDR3 DNA reads TGCGCCAGCGGCTTGGTGTCGGGCGAGCAGTACTTC.

In its sample, this clonotype was seen a few times. The DNA for the CDR3 is TGCGCCAGCAGCCCTGTGAGAGGCAGTCTTGAGGACGAGCAGTACTTC. It specifies CASSPVRGSLEDEQYF. This chain joins TRBV5-1 and TRBJ2-7; D is unclear. Per germline, CDR1 SGHRS and CDR2 YFSETQ. The CDR3 is 16 residues long. V shed 4 bases and J shed 5 bases, with 22 bases lying between them.

Comments on this clonotype: One junction end does not reproduce the germline sequence, and a read error may be involved. This sequence joins TRBV2 and TRBJ1-6, with 9 bases lining up with TRBD1. Germline V CDR1 and CDR2: SNHLY, FYNNEI. The CDR3 sequence is 15 residues long. CDR3 coding DNA: TGTGCCAGCAGTCCGGGACAGGGTTTAAGTCGTCTCCTCAACTTT. Protein: CASSPGQGLSRLLNF. Based on the CDR3 plus reference TRBV2 and TRBJ1-6, the full variable domain is EPEVTQTPSHQVTQMGQEVILRCVPISNHLYFYWYRQILGQKVEFLVSFYNNEISEKSEIFDDQFSVERPDGSNFTLKIRSTKLEDSAMYFCASSPGQGLSRLLNFGNGTRLTVT.

The sample holds a few counts of this clonotype. The chain recombines TRBV7-6 with TRBJ2-7; TRBD1 is a possible D gene (6 bases). The CDR3 has 14 amino acids. The ends were cut back, 1 base at V and 2 bases at J, with 9 bases in the middle. In germline, CDR1 is SGHVS, CDR2 FNYEAQ. The CDR3 here is CASSLGDTTYEQYF. Written as DNA, the CDR3 is TGTGCCAGCAGCTTAGGGGACACTACCTACGAGCAGTACTTC.

Only a few counts were recorded for this clonotype. The rearrangement joins TRBV27 to TRBJ1-6; TRBD1 is a possible D gene (6 bases). The germline V gene encodes CDR1 MNHEY and CDR2 SMNVEV (reference sequence). Trimming cost V 8 bases and J 10 bases, with 18 bases left between them. The length of the CDR3 is 14 residues. The CDR3 is CASQGQGRGSPLHF. DNA of the CDR3: TGTGCCAGCCAGGGGCAGGGGCGTGGATCACCCCTCCACTTT.

This chain uses TRBV24-1 with TRBJ2-1, with TRBD2 identical over 7 bases. The CDR3 is 14 amino acids. Unmatched junction bases numbered 3, after V lost 1 base and J lost 7 bases. Germline V gene lookup returns CDR1 KGHDR and CDR2 SFDVKD. The CDR3 coding sequence is TGTGCCACCAGTGATTTCGGGGGGTCGAATGAGCAGTTCTTC. As protein: CATSDFGGSNEQFF.

This clonotype occurred many times. The chain recombines TRBV28 with TRBJ2-7, with D unclear. Trimming removed 2 bases at V and 0 bases at J, with 5 bases between. The CDR3 is made up of 13 amino acids. Germline lookup yields CDR1 MDHEN and CDR2 SYDVKM. CDR3 in amino acids: CASSLLHSYEQYF. CDR3 sequence (DNA): TGTGCCAGCAGTTTACTGCACTCCTACGAGCAGTACTTC.

This clonotype has just a few counts. The chain has TRBV6-2 or TRBV6-3 and TRBJ2-1; D remains unclear. The CDR3 contains 12 residues. Germline-derived CDR1 and CDR2 are MNHEY and SVGEGT. V was cut by 4 bases and J by 5 bases, with 6 bases left in between. The CDR3 loop is CASSFGHNEQFF. In DNA, the CDR3 is TGTGCCAGCAGTTTCGGCCACAATGAGCAGTTCTTC.

This clonotype was counted at least ten times. The chain links TRBV6-2 or TRBV6-3 to TRBJ1-2; 8 nucleotides align to TRBD1. The V gene's germline CDR1 is MNHEY and CDR2 SVGEGT. Germline trimming cut 6 bases from V and 2 bases from J; bases unmatched to any gene: 11. CDR3 size: 16 residues. CDR3 loop: CASSQVRDRPNYGYTF. The CDR3 nucleotides read TGTGCCAGCAGCCAAGTCCGGGACAGGCCCAACTATGGCTACACCTTC.

The sample holds many counts of this clonotype. The chain has TRBV7-2 and TRBJ2-7; D might be TRBD1 (6 bases). V dropped 6 bases and J dropped 5 bases, with 11 bases sitting between them. The CDR3 extends over 12 amino acids. The germline CDR1 and CDR2 sequences are SGHTA and FQGNSA. CDR3 region: CASRLQGNEQYF. CDR3 sequence (DNA): TGTGCCAGCAGATTACAGGGAAACGAGCAGTACTTC.

The CDR3 spells CASSIKASQETQYF. CDR3 bases: TGTGCCAGCAGCATTAAGGCCTCCCAAGAGACCCAGTACTTC. This sequence joins TRBV7-6 and TRBJ2-5; D unresolved. CDR3 length: 14 residues. V was shortened by 5 bases and J by 1 base, with 11 bases between the two germline ends. The germline V gene encodes CDR1 SGHVS and CDR2 FNYEAQ.

This clonotype was counted a few times. CDR3 loop: CASSLAGGNTGELFF. The CDR3 DNA follows: TGTGCCAGCAGCTTAGCTGGAGGGAACACCGGGGAGCTGTTTTTT. This chain connects TRBV7-9 to TRBJ2-2, with D perhaps TRBD2 (5 bases). The CDR3 has 15 residues. The germline CDR1 and CDR2 sequences are SEHNR and FQNEAQ (reference sequence). V lost 0 bases and J lost 1, with 6 bases in between.

This clonotype was found a few times. The chain carries TRBV5-1 and TRBJ2-7; no definite D call. The germline V gene encodes CDR1 SGHRS and CDR2 YFSETQ. The V end lost 2 bases, the J end lost 4 bases, and 7 bases lay between the germline ends. The CDR3 extends over 12 amino acids. For the CDR3, the DNA is TGCGCCAGCAGCTTAAGATTATACGAGCAGTACTTC. Amino acids: CASSLRLYEQYF.

This clonotype was seen a handful of times. The CDR3 DNA follows: TGCAGTGCTAGTCGGGTTGGTGGCAATGAGCAGTTCTTC. This translates into CSASRVGGNEQFF. V usage is TRBV20-1 and J usage is TRBJ2-1, with D uncertain. The V end was cut by 3 bases, the J end by 6 bases, with 12 bases between. Germline values: CDR1 DFQATT, CDR2 SNEGSKA (reference sequence). This CDR3 is built from 13 residues.